The present T cell receptor (beta chain) was sequenced within a study of cytomegalovirus exposure and HLA in healthy donors (TCRdb year 2017). Concerning the study at large: In an earlier analysis of under 750 of the donors, 276 Gb of sequence data and 100 million or so unique TCR beta sequences from about 190 million T cells were reported. The genetic ancestry cluster associated with self-reported Caucasian donors included 81% of the roughly 410 genotyped donors. HLA typing included class I and class II loci at four-digit resolution. An early release covering 550 to 700 HLA-typed donors comprised about 300 gigabases of sequencing data and tens of millions of unique TCR sequences. Rather than using new phenotypic data, the later analysis identified candidate immune exposures from TCR beta sequences and from how often those sequences occurred across donors. The study profiled the T cell repertoires of under 700 subjects by immunosequencing and related them to cytomegalovirus serostatus. To decide whether each TCR beta V gene segment behaved as functional or pseudogenic, an earlier analysis of some 540 of the donors relied on high-throughput TCR beta sequencing. In addition to the first cohort of several hundred subjects, a separate validation cohort of 120 different subjects was used. The study combined high-throughput TCR immunosequencing, statistical association of individual TCRs with disease status, and machine learning to predict cytomegalovirus infection status. Typing coverage differed by locus: A, B, C, DRB1 and DQB1 were typed in about 620-630 donors, DQA1 in approximately 520, DPA1 in 600 to 610, and DPB1 in just under 490. The study was designed to test whether signatures of past pathogen exposure could be identified by cataloging public T cell receptors. Alongside the repertoire data, information on donor age, sex, ethnicity and CMV serostatus was compiled. Every discovery cohort repertoire had been produced on one sequencing platform. On average, 235,054 unique TCR beta nucleotide sequences were sequenced per donor among some 420 genotyped donors of the cohort, with roughly a sixth of those sequences being non-productive. Genome-wide SNP genotypes for about three fifths of the 666 donors were used in a later genetic analysis, which treated that subset as a discovery cohort. A later analysis re-examined previously published TCR beta repertoires from just over 650 donors and added high-resolution HLA genotyping to investigate patterns of TCR occurrence. Because of strong linkage in the cohort, roughly five DR-DQ haplotypes were treated as single units for association and clustering.

Here is what the overall study found, with its caveats: Because some donors lacked HLA typing at each locus, the association tests relied only on the typed subset. Because counts were too low, fewer than 20 rarely observed V segments, including chromosome 9 orphons, were excluded from the earlier analysis of 587 of the donors. When HLA alleles, especially DR and DQ, strongly co-occurred, attributing TCR associations to individual alleles was difficult. The study gave a list of some 150 TCR beta chains associated with cytomegalovirus. Immune exposure information for the cohort was limited to CMV serostatus. In a later analysis, HLA-associated TCR beta chains showed more clonal expansion and lower generation probabilities than non-associated chains that were equally common. A later analysis found that most CMV-associated TCR beta chains appeared HLA-restricted, with HLA associations seemingly driven largely by CMV exposure. A cluster of highly shared sequence variants was judged likely to be a technical artifact of the sequencing pipeline. According to a later analysis, TCR association rates differed among HLA loci, with DRB1 alleles showing the most associated TCRs and HLA-C alleles showing the fewest. A few of the identified cytomegalovirus-associated TCR beta chains were confirmed in vitro to be specific for cytomegalovirus antigens. At a false discovery rate of 0.05, a later analysis linked around 15,000 TCR beta sequences to specific HLA alleles. A later genetic analysis associated a missense DCLRE1C variant with V-gene and J-gene trimming of TCR beta chains, and an independent cohort replicated the association. According to the authors, the approach could potentially be generalized to other disease states and immunological phenotypes. While some public TCRs were present in many individuals, most TCR sequences turned up only very rarely across donors. Correlated functional status among segregating V segments might be attributable to linkage disequilibrium, but an unknown experimental factor could not be ruled out. Sequencing depth was assumed to be roughly uniform across donors in the presence/absence analyses, though that assumption may not hold. Several of the top co-occurrence clusters appeared to be linked to parvovirus B19, influenza, CMV and Epstein-Barr virus, according to a later analysis. The classifier was reported to diagnose cytomegalovirus status with high specificity and sensitivity in both the original and validation cohorts. In an earlier analysis of several hundred of the donors, most TCR beta V segments were observed in productive rearrangements about 90% or about 30% of the time, broadly matching IMGT annotations. According to a later genetic analysis, donors in an Asian-associated ancestry cluster had fewer N-insertions in productive TCRs than the roughly 670-donor mean. This cohort had only TCR beta chains sequenced, and the lack of alpha or paired-chain data limited which features could be detected. A further reported finding was that TCR beta sequences accurately predicted the HLA-A and HLA-B alleles for most subjects in the first cohort.

The library was obtained by the immunoSEQ multiplex PCR assay. For the multiplex PCR, a mixture combining 60 forward primers for TCR Vbeta segments and 13 reverse primers for TCR Jbeta segments was used. Amplification of the CDR3 region of rearranged TCR beta genes was performed with a multiplex PCR assay on genomic DNA. The Illumina HiSeq System was used to sequence the amplified TCR beta libraries as 87-base-pair reads. The authors' analysis ran thus. In a later analysis, 80 million or so unique TCR beta chains were counted across the roughly 610 repertoires, and roughly 11 million of these chains were shared by at least two donors. A nearest-neighbor algorithm error-corrected the raw reads and collapsed the reads into unique sequences, merging closely related sequences to remove PCR and sequencing errors. V, D and J gene segments were assigned by aligning CDR3 sequences to IMGT reference sequences. Each retained sequence needed at least a six-nucleotide match to both a V gene segment and a J gene segment. A rearrangement counted as productive if the CDR3 had no stop codons and remained in frame with V and J, and every other rearrangement counted as non-productive. Following IMGT convention, CDR3 was defined as the stretch from the second conserved V-encoded cysteine to the conserved J-encoded phenylalanine. The earlier analysis of roughly 590 of the donors excluded any sequence lacking an unambiguous match to a single V gene segment. In an earlier analysis of several hundred of the donors, V segments were called functional above 56.7% productive rearrangements and were called segregating when the between-donor standard deviation exceeded 5%. A statistical classification framework was built for diagnosing cytomegalovirus status from the catalog of TCR beta chain sequences. A later analysis assigned V and J genes by comparing TCR nucleotide sequences with IMGT/GENE-DB human TR gene sequences. Using the TCRdist pipeline, a later analysis assigned CDR3 sequences along with most-parsimonious VDJ recombination scenarios. In a later analysis, each TCR beta chain was defined by its CDR3 amino acid sequence together with its V-gene family, and reads lacking a unique V-gene family were excluded. As a way to deal with suspected cross-contamination and a sequencing artifact, a later analysis dropped approximately 570 nucleotide sequences that were highly shared and had low generation probability. For each public chain, a later analysis derived a clonal expansion index from normalized ranks of inferred template counts within each repertoire. In a later analysis, generation probabilities were computed with a VDJ recombination model fitted to out-of-frame rearrangements, and the resulting probabilities were checked against IGoR. A later analysis scored TCR-TCR, TCR-HLA and TCR-CMV co-occurrence with hypergeometric tests, applying a repertoire-size bias correction to TCR pairs. False discovery rates were estimated in a later analysis by permuting HLA or CMV assignments 20 times. In a later analysis, co-occurring TCRs were grouped using DBSCAN, and TCRdist sequence similarity was added for clustering within HLA-allele-positive subsets. Co-occurrence clustering excluded repertoires with fewer than 30,000 or more than 120,000 public chains, plus five with anomalous nucleotide sharing. TCRdb took this table from immuneACCESS and kept in-frame rearrangements with V and J called. Such tables lack part of the clones; where checked against another copy, unresolved V genes explain under half of the gap, and the rest is unexplained. From that table come the V and J calls and clone size; the DNA was used to work out D and trimming. The sample table contains some 270,000 clones; only one count was recorded for approximately 80% of them. The top ten clones comprise roughly 0.3% of the sample.

The cohort consisted of approximately 690 healthy bone marrow donors. At the time of sampling, all cohort members were nominally healthy, though unrecorded immune exposures were likely present. The donor tested CMV seronegative and was one of the 352 seronegative cohort members. A peripheral blood sample was provided by each donor, and peripheral blood mononuclear cells were used for TCR beta sequencing. The Qiagen DNeasy Blood Extraction Kit was used to extract genomic DNA from the blood cell samples. Remarks on this clone: Its antigen is currently not known. Per-nucleotide qualities are absent, and no much larger clonotype sits a single base away.

Sequenced input: PBMCs. The receptor's source is a girl aged 2-10 years in good health and CMV-seronegative.

The CDR3 here reads CASSPPRDRDEQYF. The DNA is as follows: TGTGCCAGCTCACCCCCCCGGGACAGGGACGAGCAGTACTTC. The rearrangement joined TRBV18 to TRBJ2-7; 9 middle bases align to TRBD1. V ends up 3 bases short and J 5 bases short, with an unmatched junction base count of 5. The germline V gene encodes CDR1 KGHSH and CDR2 LQKENI. The CDR3 numbers 14 residues from cysteine through phenylalanine. The retained sequence is limited to the CDR3, 42 bases, with the frame set at the first base.